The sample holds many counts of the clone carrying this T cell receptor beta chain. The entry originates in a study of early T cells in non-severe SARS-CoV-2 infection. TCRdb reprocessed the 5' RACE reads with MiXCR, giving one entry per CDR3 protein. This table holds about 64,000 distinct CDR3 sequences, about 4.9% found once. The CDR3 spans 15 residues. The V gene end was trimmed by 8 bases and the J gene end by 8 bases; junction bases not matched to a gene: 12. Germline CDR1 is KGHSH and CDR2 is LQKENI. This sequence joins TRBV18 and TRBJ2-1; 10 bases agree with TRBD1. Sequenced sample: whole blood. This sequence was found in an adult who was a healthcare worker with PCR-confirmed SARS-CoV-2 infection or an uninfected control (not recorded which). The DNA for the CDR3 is TGTGCCAGCCGTATGACAGGGGGCTCCGACCATGAGCAGTTCTTC. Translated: CASRMTGGSDHEQFF.